A selection of T cell receptor beta chains follows, all from one sample in a study of blood T cells in healthy people across ages. A single record per CDR3 protein comes from TCRdb applying MiXCR to the 5' RACE reads. The table lists about 730,000 distinct CDR3 sequences, 35% to 45% of them singletons. The sample taken for sequencing was blood. The receptor source for this set is a woman aged 55 to 70 in good health. Both conserved end residues are trimmed from each CDR3.

J,V,CDR3
TRBJ1-4,TRBV7-9,ASSTGLEQF
TRBJ2-5,TRBV20-1,SAPSVGPGGETQY
TRBJ1-4,TRBV6-6,ASSYGATNEKLF
TRBJ2-3,TRBV12-3/TRBV12-4,ASSVGGAGDSQY
TRBJ2-1,TRBV11-3,ASSSGTSGSFVGKQF
TRBJ2-3,TRBV20-1,SAPGNTDTQY
TRBJ2-1,TRBV9,ASSVPQAGPSIGNEQF
TRBJ1-5,TRBV6-1,ASSDSVIQPQH
TRBJ2-1,TRBV5-1,ASSRSGTGGNEQF
TRBJ2-1,TRBV16,TSSQGQGWNEQF
TRBJ1-1,TRBV6-2/TRBV6-3,ASSYGSGTQGTEAF
TRBJ2-5,TRBV3-1,ASRRNQETQY
TRBJ1-2,TRBV4-3,ASSQESTTNYGYT
TRBJ2-3,TRBV7-2,ASSRSGTKGADTQY
TRBJ2-1,TRBV7-3,ASRDAYNEQF
TRBJ2-7,TRBV14,ASSQASAPAYEQY
TRBJ1-1,TRBV20-1,SAQQGAGTEAF
TRBJ2-1,TRBV27,ASSPAGEGGNEQF
TRBJ2-7,TRBV20-1,SARDHYGPAVYEQY
TRBJ2-7,TRBV27,ASSRRRGTYEQY
TRBJ1-4,TRBV7-9,ASSRTTNEKLF
TRBJ2-1,TRBV6-2/TRBV6-3,ASSSLGSEQF
TRBJ2-1,TRBV7-6,ASSLDQRDHNEQF
TRBJ2-7,TRBV6-5,ASSYSGTGANYEQY
TRBJ2-4,TRBV5-6,ASFGPKNIQY
TRBJ2-1,TRBV24-1,ATSRGVNNEQF
TRBJ2-7,TRBV28,ASSLPGLAGAYEQY
TRBJ2-3,TRBV12-3/TRBV12-4,ASRDVASTDVQY
TRBJ2-5,TRBV9,ASSVEGGGARETQY
TRBJ2-1,TRBV10-3,AMARDRGFDEQF
TRBJ2-1,TRBV28,ASSPTGANEQF
TRBJ2-5,TRBV20-1,SARGTLGGETQY
TRBJ2-5,TRBV29-1,SVPEGYAASQETQY